This T cell receptor (beta chain) was captured in a study of T cells after yellow fever vaccination. Broader study findings: Although most clonotypes did not, a small share appeared in both CD4 and CD8 compartments. Reappearing after the booster were most of the clones from primary vaccination (96% CD4, 88% CD8).

This clonotype was picked up many times. Antigen specificity is unknown. Generation of TCR cDNA used 5'RACE template switching (which added a universal primer site and UMIs). TCRdb called the 5' RACE reads again in MiXCR, with one record for every CDR3 protein. The data contain some 110,000 distinct CDR3 sequences, 8.4% of them seen just once; the ten biggest clones take up over 25%. The TCR comes from a young man who received the YFV17D yellow fever vaccine. Sequenced material: CD8+ T cells sorted from PBMCs, taken 45 days after the yellow fever booster vaccination.

In DNA form, the CDR3 reads TGCGCCAGCAGCCGAGTACAGGGAACTGAAGCTTTCTTT. Amino acids: CASSRVQGTEAFF. The gene calls are TRBV4-3 and TRBJ1-1; D perhaps matches TRBD1 (6 bases). V was trimmed by 4 bases and J by 5 bases, leaving 11 bases between them. CDR3 size: 13 residues. CDR1 is LGHNA and CDR2 is YSLEER in the germline V gene.